These T cell receptor beta chains were read from a single sample in a study of blood T cell repertoires in COVID-19. TCRdb's copy holds only in-frame clones and misses some; the assay was immunoSEQ multiplex PCR. The sample carries tens of thousands of clones, 80% to 90% recorded once. The sequencing input was peripheral blood. The source is a man between 50 and 59 years old with active COVID-19. CDR3s include the opening cysteine and the closing phenylalanine or tryptophan. D genes are given only for firm matches. Clone sizes are given selectively: once, few, many, or a class where the clone is expanded.

cdr3_aa cdr3_nt j_call d_call clone_size v_call
CASSYGPASTDTQYF TGTGCCAGCAGTTACGGGCCGGCTAGCACAGATACGCAGTATTTT TRBJ2-3 NA NA TRBV6-2/TRBV6-3
CASRPGSGNTIYF TGTGCCAGCAGGCCTGGGAGCGGAAACACCATATATTTT TRBJ1-3 NA NA TRBV6-2/TRBV6-3
CASSLALNTDTQYF TGTGCCAGCAGCCTGGCCCTAAACACAGATACGCAGTATTTT TRBJ2-3 NA NA TRBV5-5
CASSVARAGYTQYF TGTGCCAGCAGCGTAGCCCGTGCAGGATATACGCAGTATTTT TRBJ2-3 NA NA TRBV9
CASRPDRAPSPLHF TGTGCCAGCAGACCCGACAGGGCCCCATCACCCCTCCACTTT TRBJ1-6 TRBD1 few TRBV7-2
CASSPRTNSGNTIYF TGTGCCAGCAGCCCCCGGACTAACTCTGGAAACACCATATATTTT TRBJ1-3 NA NA TRBV11-2
CASSVRQGTEAFF TGTGCCAGTAGTGTTAGACAGGGCACTGAAGCTTTCTTT TRBJ1-1 TRBD1 NA TRBV19
CASMVGYATGGLFF TGTGCCAGCATGGTAGGATACGCGACAGGAGGGCTGTTTTTT TRBJ2-2 NA NA TRBV6-5
CASSLGGGRLFF TGTGCCAGCAGCTTAGGTGGCGGGAGACTGTTTTTT TRBJ1-4 NA once TRBV7-2
CASSQDPTSGRAPSSYNEQFF TGCGCCAGCAGCCAAGATCCGACTAGCGGGAGGGCTCCAAGCTCCTACAATGAGCAGTTCTTC TRBJ2-1 TRBD2 NA TRBV4-1
CASSFYGQELNYGYTF TGTGCCAGCAGTTTTTATGGACAAGAACTAAACTATGGCTACACCTTC TRBJ1-2 NA NA TRBV2
CASSIRGLNTEAFF TGTGCCAGTAGTATCAGGGGGCTGAACACTGAAGCTTTCTTT TRBJ1-1 TRBD1 NA TRBV19
CASSPGTGRTDTQYF TGTGCCAGCAGTCCCGGGACAGGGAGAACAGATACGCAGTATTTT TRBJ2-3 TRBD1 NA TRBV27
CASSQGGTGGAGGNTIYF TGCGCCAGCAGCCAAGGCGGGACAGGGGGCGCGGGGGGAAACACCATATATTTT TRBJ1-3 TRBD1 NA TRBV4-3
CASSYVQGRNSGNTIYF TGCGCCAGCAGCTACGTACAGGGAAGGAACTCTGGAAACACCATATATTTT TRBJ1-3 NA NA TRBV5-1
CASGTSGYTDTQYF TGTGCCAGCGGGACTAGCGGGTACACAGATACGCAGTATTTT TRBJ2-3 TRBD2 NA TRBV3-1/TRBV3-2
CASSQVPGQGALYNSPLHF TGTGCCAGCAGCCAAGTTCCGGGACAGGGGGCCCTCTATAATTCACCCCTCCACTTT TRBJ1-6 TRBD1 few TRBV4-2
CASSQAVGLAGAYEQYF TGCGCCAGCAGCCAAGCTGTAGGACTAGCGGGGGCCTACGAGCAGTACTTC TRBJ2-7 TRBD2 NA TRBV4-3
CASSYSGSEGGEAFF TGTGCCAGCAGTTACTCGGGGTCCGAAGGGGGTGAAGCTTTCTTT TRBJ1-1 NA once TRBV6-2/TRBV6-3
CASSSGLAGNNEQFF TGTGCCAGCAGTAGCGGACTAGCGGGGAACAATGAGCAGTTCTTC TRBJ2-1 TRBD2 NA TRBV7-2
CASSFLTGSGQPQHF TGTGCCAGCAGTTTCCTGACAGGGTCAGGACAGCCCCAGCATTTT TRBJ1-5 TRBD1 NA TRBV28
CASSTGGVPNYGYTF TGTGCCAGCAGCACCGGCGGAGTTCCTAACTATGGCTACACCTTC TRBJ1-2 NA NA TRBV6-5
CASSSGTGPSNQPQHF TGCGCCAGCAGCTCCGGGACAGGGCCTAGCAATCAGCCCCAGCATTTT TRBJ1-5 TRBD1 NA TRBV5-1
CAWSTVYNEQFF TGTGCCTGGAGTACGGTTTACAATGAGCAGTTCTTC TRBJ2-1 NA NA TRBV30
CASSYSQNNYGYTF TGTGCCAGCAGTTACTCACAGAATAACTATGGCTACACCTTC TRBJ1-2 NA NA TRBV6-5
CASSPSPGLQETQYF TGTGCCAGCAGTCCAAGCCCAGGATTACAAGAGACCCAGTACTTC TRBJ2-5 NA NA TRBV2
CASSLFPREQFF TGTGCCAGCAGCTTGTTCCCGCGTGAGCAGTTCTTC TRBJ2-1 NA NA TRBV5-4
CASSSQGDIQYF TGTGCCAGCAGTTCCCAGGGGGACATTCAGTACTTC TRBJ2-4 TRBD1 NA TRBV28
CAWSAFRGNNQPQHF TGTGCCTGGAGTGCCTTCCGGGGGAACAATCAGCCCCAGCATTTT TRBJ1-5 NA once TRBV30
CASRLQGVQPQHF TGTGCCAGCAGATTACAGGGCGTTCAGCCCCAGCATTTT TRBJ1-5 NA NA TRBV12-3/TRBV12-4
CASSEEGVGTEAFF TGTGCCAGCAGCGAAGAGGGGGTGGGAACTGAAGCTTTCTTT TRBJ1-1 NA many TRBV7-9
CASSQDPQTSGGVNEQFF TGCGCCAGCAGCCAAGATCCCCAAACTAGCGGGGGGGTCAATGAGCAGTTCTTC TRBJ2-1 TRBD2 NA TRBV4-3
CASSLTASSNQPQHF TGTGCCAGCAGCTTGACAGCTTCTAGCAATCAGCCCCAGCATTTT TRBJ1-5 NA NA TRBV5-5
CATSREGGTGNYGYTF TGTGCCACCAGCAGAGAGGGGGGAACGGGTAACTATGGCTACACCTTC TRBJ1-2 NA NA TRBV15
CAWSPHSGQGSYEQYF TGTGCCTGGAGTCCTCATTCCGGACAGGGCTCCTACGAGCAGTACTTC TRBJ2-7 TRBD1 NA TRBV30
CAWISLTSGKRYEQYF TGTGCCTGGATCTCCCTTACTAGCGGGAAAAGATACGAGCAGTACTTC TRBJ2-7 TRBD2 few TRBV30
CASSPRDRGREANEKLFF TGTGCCAGCAGTCCGAGGGACAGGGGGCGGGAAGCTAATGAAAAACTGTTTTTT TRBJ1-4 TRBD1 NA TRBV28
CASSLDPLGGSRNYGYTF TGTGCCAGCAGCTTGGACCCCTTAGGGGGCAGCCGAAACTATGGCTACACCTTC TRBJ1-2 TRBD1 NA TRBV5-4
CASSVGDRSLSTQYF TGTGCCAGCAGCGTAGGGGACAGGAGTTTGAGTACGCAGTATTTT TRBJ2-3 TRBD1 NA TRBV7-2
CASSLSPGEGQLYGYTF TGTGCCAGCAGTCTTAGCCCCGGGGAAGGACAGCTCTATGGCTACACCTTC TRBJ1-2 NA once TRBV7-2
CASSRDRGFTEAFF TGTGCCAGCAGTAGGGACAGGGGGTTTACTGAAGCTTTCTTT TRBJ1-1 TRBD1 NA TRBV6-5
CATSDLYGGDTQYF TGTGCCACCAGTGATTTGTACGGGGGAGATACGCAGTATTTT TRBJ2-3 NA NA TRBV24-1
CASSESGGTGWSYGYTF TGTGCCAGCAGTGAAAGTGGTGGGACAGGTTGGTCCTATGGCTACACCTTC TRBJ1-2 TRBD1 NA TRBV6-1
CASSSGLATDTQYF TGTGCCAGCAGCTCTGGACTCGCCACAGATACGCAGTATTTT TRBJ2-3 NA NA TRBV11-3
CSVVGGASDTQYF TGCAGCGTTGTTGGGGGGGCCTCAGATACGCAGTATTTT TRBJ2-3 NA NA TRBV29-1
CASSQGGLAFF TGCGCCAGCAGCCAAGGTGGACTAGCTTTCTTT TRBJ1-1 NA few TRBV4-3
CASRLTSGGQETQYF TGTGCCAGCAGGCTGACTAGCGGGGGGCAGGAGACCCAGTACTTC TRBJ2-5 TRBD2 once TRBV6-5
CATSRDLSQGDGYTF TGTGCCACCAGCAGAGATTTATCACAGGGTGATGGCTACACCTTC TRBJ1-2 NA NA TRBV15
CASSVQVGDGYTF TGTGCCAGCAGTGTACAGGTTGGAGATGGCTACACCTTC TRBJ1-2 NA NA TRBV28
CASSRLSERNQPQHF TGCGCCAGCAGCCGCCTATCCGAGCGCAATCAGCCCCAGCATTTT TRBJ1-5 NA few TRBV4-1
CASDRDQETQYF TGTGCCAGCGACAGGGACCAAGAGACCCAGTACTTC TRBJ2-5 TRBD1 NA TRBV18
CASSSLREDIDTQYF TGTGCCAGCAGTTCCCTGCGGGAGGATATAGATACGCAGTATTTT TRBJ2-3 TRBD2 NA TRBV6-1
CASSFGGNQPQHF TGTGCCAGCAGCTTTGGGGGGAATCAGCCCCAGCATTTT TRBJ1-5 NA NA TRBV5-4
CASSHSGGGSEQFF TGTGCCAGCAGCCACTCCGGCGGGGGATCTGAGCAGTTCTTC TRBJ2-1 TRBD2 NA TRBV3-1/TRBV3-2
CASSTQTGHNQPQHF TGTGCCAGTAGTACCCAGACAGGCCATAATCAGCCCCAGCATTTT TRBJ1-5 NA NA TRBV19